This T cell receptor (beta chain) was captured by sequencing in a study of blood T cells in healthy people across ages. CDR3 size: 14 residues. Germline values: CDR1 SGHRS, CDR2 YFSETQ. Trimming shortened V by 0 bases and J by 8 bases, and 12 bases separated the two germline ends. Primers used in a second PCR of about 6 to 11 cycles were a sample-barcoded 5' primer and a J-beta primer mix. From the 5' RACE reads, TCRdb called clonotypes with MiXCR, one entry per CDR3 protein. The sample includes about 1,400,000 distinct CDR3 sequences, about 43% of them seen just once. The TCR was taken from a young woman in good health. This chain connects TRBV5-1 to TRBJ2-1; D could derive from TRBD1 or TRBD2 (5 bases each). Sequencing was done on a sample of blood. The CDR3 protein is CASSLALTADEQFF. The CDR3 DNA reads as TGCGCCAGCAGCTTGGCCCTGACAGCGGATGAGCAGTTCTTC.